This TCR beta chain was retrieved from a study of radiation and T cells in renal cell carcinoma. This CDR3 has 15 amino acids. V dropped 2 bases and J dropped 5; count of bases not matched to a gene: 8. The germline CDR1 and CDR2 sequences are SGHRS and YFSETQ. Concerning this clone itself: Its antigen remains unidentified.

The data were produced by immunoSEQ multiplex PCR, yet TCRdb's version contains in-frame clones alone and is incomplete. The data show 130,000 to 150,000 clones, about 88% seen once. Described time point: baseline pretreatment blood. Treatment in this sample: 15 Gy SBRT to primary tumor, nephrectomy 4 weeks later. Radiation-treated patients gave blood at baseline, week 2 and week 4. This renal cell carcinoma was of the clear cell type. Study outcomes and limitations: From baseline, blood top tumor clonotypes peaked at 2 weeks post-radiation. Baseline intratumoral clonotype presence is unknown without pretreatment biopsies.

The material was blood, obtained from a patient whose treatment included radiotherapy and nephrectomy. J is TRBJ2-7 and V is TRBV5-1; TRBD1 matches at 9 bases. The source is a woman aged 45-59 years with renal cell carcinoma. DNA of the CDR3: TGCGCCAGCAGCTTAGACAGGGGGAGATGGAACGAGCAGTACTTC. Translation: CASSLDRGRWNEQYF.